There are a few counts of the clone carrying this T cell receptor (beta chain). Antigen specificity is unknown. Clones were read by immunoSEQ multiplex PCR, and TCRdb kept only the in-frame ones, dropping some. Among 75,000 to 95,000 clones, approximately 90% were seen once, and the ten largest hold approximately 21%. This sample was taken from a study of T cell responses to AZD1222 COVID-19 vaccine. Whole-study context: Both about-4-week and about-12-week second-dose recipients were combined. Study-wide findings and caveats: Reportedly, nearly half the spike-specific TCRs target unmutated variant regions. Dominant at 160-218 and 743-854, vaccine-associated CD4 TCRs also spanned spike.

The CDR3 sequence is 15 residues long. After removal of 4 bases from V and 3 bases from J, the junction contained 7 bases not matched to a gene. Germline CDR1 reads KGHSH; CDR2 reads LQKENI. The rearrangement links TRBV18 to TRBJ2-3, with 7 bases lining up with TRBD1. The sample here was peripheral blood, taken on day 0 of AZD1222 vaccination. The clonotype was recovered from an adult in good health. CDR3 DNA: TGTGCCAGCTCACAAGACAGGGCGAAGACAGATACGCAGTATTTT. It is translated as CASSQDRAKTDTQYF.